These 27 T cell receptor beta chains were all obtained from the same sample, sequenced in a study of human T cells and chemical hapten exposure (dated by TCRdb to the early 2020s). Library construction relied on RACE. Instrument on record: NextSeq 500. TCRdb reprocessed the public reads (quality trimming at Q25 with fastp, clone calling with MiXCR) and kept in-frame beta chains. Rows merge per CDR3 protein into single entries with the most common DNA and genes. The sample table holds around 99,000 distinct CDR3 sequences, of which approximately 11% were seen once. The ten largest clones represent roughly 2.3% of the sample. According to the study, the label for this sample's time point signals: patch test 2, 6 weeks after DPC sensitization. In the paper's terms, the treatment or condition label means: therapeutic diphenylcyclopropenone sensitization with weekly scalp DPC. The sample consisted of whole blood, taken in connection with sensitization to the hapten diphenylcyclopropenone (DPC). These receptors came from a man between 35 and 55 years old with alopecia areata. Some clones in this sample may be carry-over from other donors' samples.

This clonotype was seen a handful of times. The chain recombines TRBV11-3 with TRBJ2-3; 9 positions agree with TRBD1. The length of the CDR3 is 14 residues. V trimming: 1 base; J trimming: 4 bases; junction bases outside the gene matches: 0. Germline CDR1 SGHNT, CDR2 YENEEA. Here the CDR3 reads CASSLGDRADTQYF. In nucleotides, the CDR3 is TGTGCCAGCAGCTTAGGGGACAGGGCAGATACGCAGTATTTT. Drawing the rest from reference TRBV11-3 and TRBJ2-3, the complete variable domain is EAGVVQSPRYKIIEKKQPVAFWCNPISGHNTLYWYLQNLGQGPELLIRYENEEAVDDSQLPKDRFSAERLKGVDSTLKIQPAELGDSAVYLCASSLGDRADTQYFGPGTRLTVL.

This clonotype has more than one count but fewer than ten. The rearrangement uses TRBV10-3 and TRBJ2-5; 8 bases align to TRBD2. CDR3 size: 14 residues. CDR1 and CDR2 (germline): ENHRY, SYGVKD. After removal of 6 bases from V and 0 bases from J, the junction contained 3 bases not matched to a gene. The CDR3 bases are TGTGCCATCAGGCGGGGGGAGAACCAAGAGACCCAGTACTTC. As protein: CAIRRGENQETQYF.

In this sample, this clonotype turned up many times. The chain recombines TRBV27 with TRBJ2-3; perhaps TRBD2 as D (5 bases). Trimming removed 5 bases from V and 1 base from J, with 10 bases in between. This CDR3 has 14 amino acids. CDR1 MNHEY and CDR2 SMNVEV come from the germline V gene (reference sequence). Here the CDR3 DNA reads TGTGCCAGCAGTCTGCGGGCTGGCACAGATACGCAGTATTTT. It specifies CASSLRAGTDTQYF.

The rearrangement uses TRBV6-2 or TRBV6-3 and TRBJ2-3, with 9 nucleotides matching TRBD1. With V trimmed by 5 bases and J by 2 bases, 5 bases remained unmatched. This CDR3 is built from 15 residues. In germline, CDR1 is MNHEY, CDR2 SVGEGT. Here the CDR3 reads CASSTQGALTDTQYF. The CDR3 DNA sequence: TGTGCCAGCAGTACACAGGGGGCCCTCACAGATACGCAGTATTTT.

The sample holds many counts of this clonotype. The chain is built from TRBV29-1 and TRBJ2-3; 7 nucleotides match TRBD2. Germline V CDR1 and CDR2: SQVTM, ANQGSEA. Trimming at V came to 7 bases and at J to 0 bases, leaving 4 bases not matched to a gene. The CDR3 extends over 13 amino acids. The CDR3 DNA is TGCAGCGGGCTAGCGGCTAGCACAGATACGCAGTATTTT. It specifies CSGLAASTDTQYF.

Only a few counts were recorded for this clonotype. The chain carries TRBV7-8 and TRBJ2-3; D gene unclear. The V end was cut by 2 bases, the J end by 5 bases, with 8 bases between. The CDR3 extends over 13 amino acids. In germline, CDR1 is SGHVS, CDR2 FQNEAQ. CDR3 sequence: CASSLRSLDTQYF. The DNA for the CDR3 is TGTGCCAGCAGCTTACGGTCTTTAGATACGCAGTATTTT. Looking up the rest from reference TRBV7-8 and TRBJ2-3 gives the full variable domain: GAGVSQSPRYKVAKRGQDVALRCDPISGHVSLFWYQQALGQGPEFLTYFQNEAQLDKSGLPSDRFFAERPEGSVSTLKIQRTQQEDSAVYLCASSLRSLDTQYFGPGTRLTVL.

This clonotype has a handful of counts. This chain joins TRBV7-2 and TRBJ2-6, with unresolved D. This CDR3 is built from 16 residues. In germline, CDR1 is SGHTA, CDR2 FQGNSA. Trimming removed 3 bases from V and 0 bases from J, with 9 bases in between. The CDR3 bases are TGTGCCAGCAGCTTGACTGGGGTCTCTGGGGCCAACGTCCTGACTTTC. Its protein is CASSLTGVSGANVLTF.

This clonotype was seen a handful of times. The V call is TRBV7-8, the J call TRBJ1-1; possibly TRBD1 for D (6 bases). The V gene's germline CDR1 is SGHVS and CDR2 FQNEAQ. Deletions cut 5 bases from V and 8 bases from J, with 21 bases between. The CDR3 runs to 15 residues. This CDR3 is CASSRSGGQAGEAFF. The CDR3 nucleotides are TGTGCCAGCAGCCGTAGCGGGGGGCAGGCTGGAGAAGCTTTCTTT. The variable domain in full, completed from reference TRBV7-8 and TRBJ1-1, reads GAGVSQSPRYKVAKRGQDVALRCDPISGHVSLFWYQQALGQGPEFLTYFQNEAQLDKSGLPSDRFFAERPEGSVSTLKIQRTQQEDSAVYLCASSRSGGQAGEAFFGQGTRLTVV.

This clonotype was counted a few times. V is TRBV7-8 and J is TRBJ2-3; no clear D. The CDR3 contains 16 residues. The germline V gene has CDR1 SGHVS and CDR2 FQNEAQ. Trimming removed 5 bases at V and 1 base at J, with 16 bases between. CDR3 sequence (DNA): TGTGCCAGCAGCCCGAAGGACGCAGGAGGCACAGATACGCAGTATTTT. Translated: CASSPKDAGGTDTQYF.

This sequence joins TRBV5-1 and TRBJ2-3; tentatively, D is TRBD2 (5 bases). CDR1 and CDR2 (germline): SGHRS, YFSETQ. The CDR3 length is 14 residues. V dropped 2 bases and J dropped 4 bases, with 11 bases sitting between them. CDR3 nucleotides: TGCGCCAGCAGCTTCTCCATGAGGGCAGATACGCAGTATTTT. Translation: CASSFSMRADTQYF.

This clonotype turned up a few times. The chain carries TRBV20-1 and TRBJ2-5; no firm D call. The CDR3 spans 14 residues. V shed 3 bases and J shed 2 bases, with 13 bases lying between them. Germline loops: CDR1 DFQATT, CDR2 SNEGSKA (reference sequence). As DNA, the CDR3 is TGCAGTGCTAGTCGGCGGATAGAGCAAGAGACCCAGTACTTC. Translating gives CSASRRIEQETQYF.

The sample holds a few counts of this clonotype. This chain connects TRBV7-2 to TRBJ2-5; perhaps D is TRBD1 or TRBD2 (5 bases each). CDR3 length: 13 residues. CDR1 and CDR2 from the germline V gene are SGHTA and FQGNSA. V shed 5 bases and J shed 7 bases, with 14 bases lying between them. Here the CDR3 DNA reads TGTGCCAGCAGCCGGGACCCTCTGGGGACCCAGTACTTC. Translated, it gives CASSRDPLGTQYF.

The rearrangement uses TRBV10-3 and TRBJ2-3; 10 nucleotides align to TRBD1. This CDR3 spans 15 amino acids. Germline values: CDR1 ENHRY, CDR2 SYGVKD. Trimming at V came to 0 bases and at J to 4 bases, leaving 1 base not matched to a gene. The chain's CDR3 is CAISESGQGPDTQYF. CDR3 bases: TGTGCCATCAGTGAGTCGGGACAGGGGCCAGATACGCAGTATTTT.

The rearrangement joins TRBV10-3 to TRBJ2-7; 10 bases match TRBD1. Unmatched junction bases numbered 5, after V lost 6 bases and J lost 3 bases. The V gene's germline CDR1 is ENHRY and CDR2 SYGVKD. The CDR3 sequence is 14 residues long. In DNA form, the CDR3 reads TGTGCCATCAGAGCCGGGACAGGGGTCTACGAGCAGTACTTC. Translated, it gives CAIRAGTGVYEQYF.

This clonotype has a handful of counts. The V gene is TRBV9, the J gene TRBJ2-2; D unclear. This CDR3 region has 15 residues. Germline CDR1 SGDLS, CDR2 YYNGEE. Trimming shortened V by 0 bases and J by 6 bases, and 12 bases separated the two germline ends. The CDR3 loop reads CASSVGTAFPGELFF. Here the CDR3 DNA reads TGTGCCAGCAGCGTAGGCACAGCCTTTCCCGGGGAGCTGTTTTTT.

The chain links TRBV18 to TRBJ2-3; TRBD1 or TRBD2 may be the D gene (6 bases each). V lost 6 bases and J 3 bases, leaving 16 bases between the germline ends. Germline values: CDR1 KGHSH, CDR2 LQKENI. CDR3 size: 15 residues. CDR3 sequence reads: CASSPNQGGTDTQYF. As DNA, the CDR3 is TGTGCCAGCTCCCCTAATCAAGGGGGGACAGATACGCAGTATTTT.

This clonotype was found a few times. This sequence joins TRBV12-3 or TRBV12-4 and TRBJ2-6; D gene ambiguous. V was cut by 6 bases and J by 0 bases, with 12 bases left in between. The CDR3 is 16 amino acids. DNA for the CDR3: TGTGCCAGCAGCCGGCCCGGATTCTCTGGGGCCAACGTCCTGACTTTC. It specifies CASSRPGFSGANVLTF.

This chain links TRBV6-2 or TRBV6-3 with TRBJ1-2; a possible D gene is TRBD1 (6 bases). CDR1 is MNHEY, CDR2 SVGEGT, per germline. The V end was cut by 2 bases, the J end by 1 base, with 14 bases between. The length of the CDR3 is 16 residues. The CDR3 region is CASSYGGGQLNYGYTF. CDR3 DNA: TGTGCCAGCAGTTACGGGGGCGGACAACTTAACTATGGCTACACCTTC.

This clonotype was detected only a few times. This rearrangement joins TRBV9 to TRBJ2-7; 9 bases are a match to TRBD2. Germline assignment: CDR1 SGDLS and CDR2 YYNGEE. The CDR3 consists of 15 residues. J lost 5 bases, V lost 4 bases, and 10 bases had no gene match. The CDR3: CASSHDSGRTNEQYF. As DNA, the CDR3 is TGTGCCAGCAGCCATGATAGCGGGAGAACGAACGAGCAGTACTTC. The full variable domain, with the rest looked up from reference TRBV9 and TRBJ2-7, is DSGVTQTPKHLITATGQRVTLRCSPRSGDLSVYWYQQSLDQGLQFLIQYYNGEERAKGNILERFSAQQFPDLHSELNLSSLELGDSALYFCASSHDSGRTNEQYFGPGTRLTVT.

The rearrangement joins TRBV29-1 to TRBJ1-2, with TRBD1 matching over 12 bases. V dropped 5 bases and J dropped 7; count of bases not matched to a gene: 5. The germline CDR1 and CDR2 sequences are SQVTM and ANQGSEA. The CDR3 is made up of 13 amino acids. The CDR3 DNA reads TGCAGCGTTCAGGGACAGGGGGCAGGTGGCTACACCTTC. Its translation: CSVQGQGAGGYTF.

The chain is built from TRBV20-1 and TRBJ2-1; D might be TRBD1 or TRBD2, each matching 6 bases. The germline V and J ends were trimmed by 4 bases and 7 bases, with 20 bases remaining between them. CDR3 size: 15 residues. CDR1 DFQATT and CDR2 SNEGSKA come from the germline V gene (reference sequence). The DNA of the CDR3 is TGCAGTGCTAACCCCTCGGGGGCTTTACGGAATGAGCAGTTCTTC. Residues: CSANPSGALRNEQFF.

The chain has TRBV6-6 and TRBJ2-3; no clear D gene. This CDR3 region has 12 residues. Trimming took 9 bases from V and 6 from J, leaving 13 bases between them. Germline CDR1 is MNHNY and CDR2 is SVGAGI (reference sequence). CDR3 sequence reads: CASRGPMDTQYF. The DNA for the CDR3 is TGTGCCAGTAGAGGACCGATGGATACGCAGTATTTT.

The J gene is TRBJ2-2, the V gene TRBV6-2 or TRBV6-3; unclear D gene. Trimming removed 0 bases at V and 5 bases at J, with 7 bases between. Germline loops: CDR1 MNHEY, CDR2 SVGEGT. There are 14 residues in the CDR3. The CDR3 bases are TGTGCCAGCAGTTACTCGACAATGACCGGGGAGCTGTTTTTT. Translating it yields CASSYSTMTGELFF.

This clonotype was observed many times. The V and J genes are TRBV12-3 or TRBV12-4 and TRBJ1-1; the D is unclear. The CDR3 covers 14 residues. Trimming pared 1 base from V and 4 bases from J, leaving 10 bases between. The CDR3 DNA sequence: TGTGCCAGCAGTTTAGGAGGACGGGGCACTGAAGCTTTCTTT. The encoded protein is CASSLGGRGTEAFF.

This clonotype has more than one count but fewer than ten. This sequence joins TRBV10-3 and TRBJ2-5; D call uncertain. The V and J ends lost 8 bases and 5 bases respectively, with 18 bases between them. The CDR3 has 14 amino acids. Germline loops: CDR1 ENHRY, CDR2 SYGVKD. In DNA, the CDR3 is TGTGCCATCCGGTCATCCAGGACGGATGAGACCCAGTACTTC. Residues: CAIRSSRTDETQYF.

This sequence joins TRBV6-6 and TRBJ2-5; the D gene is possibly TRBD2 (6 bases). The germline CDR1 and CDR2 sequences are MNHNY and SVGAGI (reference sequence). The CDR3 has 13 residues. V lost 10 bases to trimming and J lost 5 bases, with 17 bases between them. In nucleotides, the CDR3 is TGTGCCACTTCCTACACCCGGGGGGAGACCCAGTACTTC. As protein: CATSYTRGETQYF.

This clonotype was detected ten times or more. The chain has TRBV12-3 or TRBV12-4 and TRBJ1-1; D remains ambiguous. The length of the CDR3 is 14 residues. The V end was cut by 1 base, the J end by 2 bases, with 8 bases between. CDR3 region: CASSLGGSNTEAFF. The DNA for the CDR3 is TGTGCCAGCAGTTTAGGAGGGTCCAACACTGAAGCTTTCTTT.